The 14 T cell receptor beta chains below were found in one sample sequenced in a study of blood T cell repertoires in COVID-19. Using immunoSEQ multiplex PCR, the repertoire was profiled, and TCRdb retains in-frame clones only, with some absent. The sample yields 260,000 or so clones, around four fifths seen once. Specimen: peripheral blood. The receptors were gathered from a woman in her 70s with acute or convalescent COVID-19.

The J gene is TRBJ1-3, the V gene TRBV19, with a possible D match to TRBD1 (5 bases). Between the trimmed V and J ends, which lost 3 bases and 0 bases, there was a span of 12 bases. This CDR3 contains 16 residues. CDR1 and CDR2 (germline): LNHDA, SQIVND (reference sequence). The CDR3 protein is CASSITGSFSGNTIYF. The CDR3, as DNA: TGTGCCAGTAGTATCACAGGAAGCTTCTCTGGAAACACCATATATTTT. The variable domain in full, completed from reference TRBV19 and TRBJ1-3, reads DGGITQSPKYLFRKEGQNVTLSCEQNLNHDAMYWYRQDPGQGLRLIYYSQIVNDFQKGDIAEGYSVSREKKESFPLTVTSAQKNPTAFYLCASSITGSFSGNTIYFGEGSWLTVV.

The V and J genes are TRBV6-1 and TRBJ2-3; TRBD2 matches 10 bases. The CDR3 has 16 residues. Germline trimming cut 1 base from V and 1 base from J; bases unmatched to any gene: 2. Germline V gene data show CDR1 as MNHNS and CDR2 as SASEGT. The CDR3 nucleotides are TGTGCCAGCAGTGAAGTCCTAGCGGGGGGCACAGATACGCAGTATTTT. This sequence encodes CASSEVLAGGTDTQYF.

The chain joins TRBV29-1 to TRBJ1-3; D might be TRBD1 (6 bases). Germline V gene lookup returns CDR1 SQVTM and CDR2 ANQGSEA. The CDR3 has 16 amino acids. The ends were cut back, 4 bases at V and 1 base at J, with 17 bases in the middle. CDR3 sequence reads: CSVALGAAGSGNTIYF. The CDR3 bases are TGCAGCGTTGCCCTGGGGGCAGCCGGATCTGGAAACACCATATATTTT. Variable domain in full (rest from reference TRBV29-1 and TRBJ1-3): SAVISQKPSRDICQRGTSLTIQCQVDSQVTMMFWYRQQPGQSLTLIATANQGSEATYESGFVIDKFPISRPNLTFSTLTVSNMSPEDSSIYLCSVALGAAGSGNTIYFGEGSWLTVV.

The chain is built from TRBV6-1 and TRBJ2-1, with 9 positions matching TRBD1. Germline-derived CDR1 and CDR2 are MNHNS and SASEGT. The CDR3 runs 17 residues. The V and J ends lost 4 bases and 3 bases, in that order; junction bases with no gene match: 10. The CDR3 reads CASSASPGQGNYNEQFF. The CDR3, as DNA: TGTGCCAGCAGTGCAAGCCCGGGACAGGGTAACTACAATGAGCAGTTCTTC.

The chain joins TRBV2 to TRBJ1-3, with D perhaps matching TRBD1 (5 bases). The CDR3 is 16 residues long. Trimming took off 6 bases at V and 0 bases at J, with 15 bases between the two ends. Looked up from germline, CDR1 is SNHLY and CDR2 is FYNNEI. This CDR3 reads CASRTQENISGNTIYF. In DNA form, the CDR3 reads TGTGCCAGCAGAACACAGGAGAATATCTCTGGAAACACCATATATTTT.

This chain connects TRBV5-1 to TRBJ2-3, with 9 bases aligning to TRBD2. There are 16 residues in the CDR3. Trimming at V came to 0 bases and at J to 2 bases, leaving 4 bases not matched to a gene. CDR1 and CDR2 from the germline V gene are SGHRS and YFSETQ. The CDR3 here is CASSLGSSGATDTQYF. The CDR3 nucleotides are TGCGCCAGCAGCTTGGGGTCTAGCGGGGCCACAGATACGCAGTATTTT.

This chain connects TRBV3-1 (or the pseudogene TRBV3-2) to TRBJ1-6; D perhaps matches TRBD1 (6 bases). V lost 3 bases and J 7 bases, leaving 10 bases between the germline ends. The germline V gene has CDR1 LGHDT and CDR2 YNNKEL (reference sequence). CDR3 length: 14 residues. The CDR3 is CASSHQGPNSPLHF. The DNA for the CDR3 is TGTGCCAGCAGCCATCAGGGGCCCAATTCACCCCTCCACTTT.

V and J are TRBV18 and TRBJ1-5, with TRBD1 matching over 12 bases. CDR1 is KGHSH, CDR2 LQKENI, per germline. V was pared by 2 bases and J by 9 bases, with 5 bases of the junction left unmatched. The length of the CDR3 is 15 residues. The CDR3 DNA is TGTGCCAGCTCACCAGGGACAGGGGGCGAGGCGCCCCAGCATTTT. Protein product: CASSPGTGGEAPQHF.

The table lists this clone with a few counts. The CDR3 sequence: CASSLATGGAQHF. DNA for the CDR3: TGTGCCAGCAGCTTAGCAACAGGGGGCGCCCAGCATTTT. The chain is built from TRBV7-2 and TRBJ1-5; 9 bases agree with TRBD1. Trimming took 0 bases from V and 11 from J; bases not matched to a gene: 2. The CDR3 runs 13 residues. From germline, CDR1 is SGHTA and CDR2 FQGNSA. Variable domain in full (rest from reference TRBV7-2 and TRBJ1-5): GAGVSQSPSNKVTEKGKDVELRCDPISGHTALYWYRQSLGQGLEFLIYFQGNSAPDKSGLPSDRFSAERTGGSVSTLTIQRTQQEDSAVYLCASSLATGGAQHFGDGTRLSIL.

The chain combines TRBV18 with TRBJ2-3; tentatively, D is TRBD1 (6 bases). The CDR3 is made up of 14 amino acids. V was pared by 3 bases and J by 7 bases, with 14 bases between. Germline V gene lookup returns CDR1 KGHSH and CDR2 LQKENI. The CDR3 region is CASSPGTPTHTQYF. CDR3 DNA: TGTGCCAGCTCACCCGGGACACCCACCCATACGCAGTATTTT.

The CDR3 DNA is TGCGCCAGCAGCCAAGGGGGGCTAGGAAACACCATATATTTT. It specifies CASSQGGLGNTIYF. The chain couples TRBV4-3 to TRBJ1-3, with a possible D match to TRBD1 (6 bases). The CDR3 is 14 amino acids. V lost 1 base, J lost 4 bases, and 8 bases lay in between. The germline CDR1 and CDR2 sequences are LGHNA and YSLEER.

This clone was counted once. The chain employs TRBV6-5 and TRBJ1-1, with D possibly matching TRBD1 (5 bases). This CDR3 spans 13 amino acids. V lost 7 bases and J lost 3, with 12 bases in between. The V gene's germline CDR1 is MNHEY and CDR2 SVGAGI. As DNA, the CDR3 is TGTGCCAGCAACTCCCTAGGGGACACTGAAGCTTTCTTT. Translation: CASNSLGDTEAFF.

The chain has TRBV6-4 and TRBJ2-7, with D possibly matching TRBD1 (7 bases). With 6 bases removed from V and 2 bases from J, the gap between germline ends came to 17 bases. This CDR3 region has 15 residues. The V gene's germline CDR1 is MRHNA and CDR2 SNTAGT. The chain's CDR3 is CASRIARDRTYEQYF. CDR3 DNA: TGTGCCAGCAGGATAGCGCGGGACAGAACCTACGAGCAGTACTTC.

The chain combines TRBV6-5 with TRBJ1-2, with TRBD1 as a possible D gene (6 bases). The CDR3 has 15 amino acids. The germline gives CDR1 MNHEY, CDR2 SVGAGI. Deletions cut 5 bases from V and 6 bases from J, with 19 bases between. CDR3 protein: CASSPLWTVGDGYTF. CDR3 nucleotide sequence: TGTGCCAGCAGTCCTCTCTGGACAGTTGGGGATGGCTACACCTTC.